One and the same sample provided the 19 T cell receptor beta chains below, sequenced in a study of cytomegalovirus exposure and HLA in healthy donors. The PCR contained 60 Vbeta and 13 Jbeta primers. Using immunoSEQ multiplex PCR, the repertoire was profiled, and TCRdb retains in-frame clones only, with some absent. Of about 190,000 clones detected, roughly 80% appear once; the ten largest clones hold 2% to 2.5%. Sequencing was carried out using PBMCs. These receptors originate from a woman under 40 in good health and CMV-seropositive.

The chain is built from TRBV4-1 and TRBJ2-5; 12 bases fit TRBD1. V shed 0 bases and J 5 bases; nucleotides not matched to a gene: 16. CDR1 and CDR2 (germline): MGHRA, YSYEKL. This CDR3 is 20 amino acids long. The CDR3 region has the DNA TGCGCCAGCAGCCAAGACAAGGGTACCCGCGGGACAGGGGGCAGGGAGACCCAGTACTTC. This gives the protein CASSQDKGTRGTGGRETQYF.

V and J are TRBV4-1 and TRBJ2-7; a possible D gene is TRBD1 (6 bases). The V gene lost 4 bases and the J gene lost 2 bases, with 6 bases spanning the gap. This CDR3 region has 12 residues. The germline gives CDR1 MGHRA, CDR2 YSYEKL. The DNA of the CDR3 is TGCGCCAGCAGCCCAGGGGCCTACGAGCAGTACTTC. It codes for CASSPGAYEQYF.

This rearrangement joins TRBV7-3 to TRBJ2-7, with D possibly TRBD1 on 6 matching bases. The V end lost 4 bases, the J end lost 5 bases, and 15 bases lay between the germline ends. This CDR3 is 14 amino acids long. Germline loops: CDR1 SGHTA, CDR2 FQGTGA. CDR3 nucleotides: TGTGCCAGCAGCTCCGGACAGACCTTTGACGAGCAGTACTTC. Its protein is CASSSGQTFDEQYF.

J is TRBJ2-5 and V is TRBV9; TRBD2 agrees at 10 bases. Germline trimming cut 3 bases from V and 5 bases from J; bases unmatched to any gene: 7. Germline V gene sequence: CDR1 SGDLS, CDR2 YYNGEE. The CDR3 consists of 15 residues. The CDR3 reads CASSALSGRSETQYF. CDR3 coding DNA: TGTGCCAGCAGCGCCCTTAGCGGGAGGAGTGAGACCCAGTACTTC.

The chain recombines TRBV27 with TRBJ2-1; the D gene is possibly TRBD2 (6 bases). The CDR3 length is 12 residues. V was cut by 3 bases and J by 9 bases, with 9 bases left in between. The V gene's germline CDR1 is MNHEY and CDR2 SMNVEV (reference sequence). Here the CDR3 DNA reads TGTGCCAGCAGTTTCCCCGGGGGTGAGCAGTTCTTC. Translation: CASSFPGGEQFF.

The CDR3 coding sequence is TGTGCCAGCAGCGAAGGACAGGGGCACTATGGCTACACCTTC. This sequence encodes CASSEGQGHYGYTF. This chain links TRBV7-9 with TRBJ1-2; the match to TRBD1 covers 9 bases. Losses at the gene ends were 5 bases for V and 3 bases for J; bases not matched to a gene: 4. The CDR3 length is 14 residues. The germline gives CDR1 SEHNR, CDR2 FQNEAQ (reference sequence).

This chain connects TRBV30 to TRBJ1-1; TRBD1 matches 8 bases. CDR3 length: 14 amino acids. Germline V gives CDR1 GTSNPN, CDR2 SVGIG (reference sequence). V trimming: 6 bases; J trimming: 0 bases; junction bases outside the gene matches: 6. The CDR3 region is CACRTGTLNTEAFF. The CDR3 DNA reads as TGTGCCTGCCGGACAGGGACCTTGAACACTGAAGCTTTCTTT.

The chain has TRBV2 and TRBJ2-2, with D possibly being TRBD1 (6 bases). The ends were cut back, 3 bases at V and 1 base at J, with 15 bases in the middle. The germline V gene has CDR1 SNHLY and CDR2 FYNNEI. The CDR3 spans 17 residues. The CDR3 sequence is CASSDEQGRGNTGELFF. For the CDR3, the DNA is TGTGCCAGCAGTGACGAACAGGGCAGGGGGAACACCGGGGAGCTGTTTTTT.

The chain employs TRBV5-6 and TRBJ2-2; 7 bases agree with TRBD1. Trimming at V came to 6 bases and at J to 4 bases, leaving 12 bases not matched to a gene. The CDR3 has 16 residues. CDR1 SGHDT and CDR2 YYEEEE come from the germline V gene. This chain's CDR3 is CASTKLTGAGTGELFF. The CDR3 DNA sequence: TGTGCCAGCACCAAATTAACAGGGGCCGGCACCGGGGAGCTGTTTTTT.

The chain has TRBV7-3 and TRBJ1-5; 7 bases fit TRBD1. J gave up 6 bases and V 5 bases, and 4 bases lay outside the gene matches. Germline V CDR1 and CDR2: SGHTA, FQGTGA. This CDR3 comprises 13 residues. CDR3 region: CASSPNRGQPQHF. CDR3 nucleotides: TGTGCCAGCAGCCCCAACAGGGGTCAGCCCCAGCATTTT.

The V call is TRBV7-9, the J call TRBJ1-2; D is unclear. From germline, CDR1 is SEHNR and CDR2 FQNEAQ (reference sequence). V dropped 5 bases and J dropped 3 bases, with 13 bases sitting between them. The CDR3 runs 14 residues. The CDR3 spells CASSGDGLYYGYTF. The CDR3 DNA is TGTGCCAGCAGCGGTGACGGACTTTACTATGGCTACACCTTC. Using reference TRBV7-9 and TRBJ1-2 for the parts outside the CDR3, the full variable domain is DTGVSQNPRHKITKRGQNVTFRCDPISEHNRLYWYRQTLGQGPEFLTYFQNEAQLEKSRLLSDRFSAERPKGSFSTLEIQRTEQGDSAMYLCASSGDGLYYGYTFGSGTRLTVV.

The chain joins TRBV4-3 to TRBJ2-1; 10 nucleotides match TRBD1. J was trimmed by 4 bases and V by 4 bases; bases with no gene match: 7. CDR3 size: 16 residues. Germline loops: CDR1 LGHNA, CDR2 YSLEER. The CDR3 spells CASSPGPGQGYNEQFF. The CDR3 DNA sequence: TGCGCCAGCAGCCCTGGTCCGGGACAGGGGTACAATGAGCAGTTCTTC.

This chain joins TRBV7-2 and TRBJ2-1, with D perhaps matching TRBD1 (6 bases). The CDR3 loop spans 12 amino acids. The V gene lost 4 bases and the J gene lost 5 bases, with 6 bases spanning the gap. CDR1 is SGHTA, CDR2 FQGNSA, per germline. CDR3 sequence (DNA): TGTGCCAGCAGCTGGGGGCACAATGAGCAGTTCTTC. This codes for CASSWGHNEQFF.

The V and J genes are TRBV27 and TRBJ2-7; perhaps TRBD2 as D (5 bases). Germline V gene sequence: CDR1 MNHEY, CDR2 SMNVEV (reference sequence). V was cut by 8 bases and J by 6 bases, with 17 bases left in between. This CDR3 spans 13 amino acids. The DNA of the CDR3 is TGTGCCAGCTGCTATGCGGGCACTGGCGAGCAGTACTTC. Translated, it gives CASCYAGTGEQYF.

In its sample, this clone was seen once. The V call is TRBV5-6, the J call TRBJ2-3; D is possibly TRBD2 (6 bases). V dropped 5 bases and J dropped 2 bases, with 15 bases sitting between them. Germline CDR1 is SGHDT and CDR2 is YYEEEE. This CDR3 is 15 amino acids long. CDR3 protein: CASRGGGRLTDTQYF. The CDR3 bases are TGTGCCAGCAGAGGAGGAGGGCGGCTCACAGATACGCAGTATTTT.

This clone was picked up one time. CDR3 residues: CASSQDFAGYGYTF. In nucleotides, the CDR3 is TGCGCCAGCAGCCAAGATTTCGCAGGCTATGGCTACACCTTC. V usage is TRBV4-3 and J usage is TRBJ1-2; D unresolved. Germline lookup yields CDR1 LGHNA and CDR2 YSLEER. V lost 0 bases, J lost 4 bases, and 9 bases lay in between. CDR3 length: 14 residues.

This clone came up once. This sequence joins TRBV5-1 and TRBJ2-1; the D gene is possibly TRBD2 (5 bases). The V gene's germline CDR1 is SGHRS and CDR2 YFSETQ. The CDR3 is 16 amino acids. With 4 bases removed from V and 0 bases from J, the gap between germline ends came to 14 bases. CDR3 nucleotides: TGCGCCAGCAGCCCTTCACCAGGAGGCTCCTACAATGAGCAGTTCTTC. Encoded protein: CASSPSPGGSYNEQFF.

The rearrangement links TRBV5-1 to TRBJ2-3; 8 bases are a match to TRBD1. Germline CDR1 reads SGHRS; CDR2 reads YFSETQ. J was trimmed by 1 base and V by 4 bases; bases with no gene match: 2. This CDR3 has 14 amino acids. The CDR3 coding sequence is TGCGCCAGCAGCACGGGACAGGGCACAGATACGCAGTATTTT. It is translated as CASSTGQGTDTQYF.

The gene calls are TRBV9 and TRBJ1-2, with D unresolved. Germline V lookup: CDR1 SGDLS, CDR2 YYNGEE. V shed 4 bases and J shed 2 bases, with 9 bases lying between them. The CDR3 has 13 residues. CDR3: CASSLAGNYGYTF. CDR3 DNA sequence: TGTGCCAGCAGCCTTGCGGGGAACTATGGCTACACCTTC. Using reference TRBV9 and TRBJ1-2 for the parts outside the CDR3, the full variable domain is DSGVTQTPKHLITATGQRVTLRCSPRSGDLSVYWYQQSLDQGLQFLIQYYNGEERAKGNILERFSAQQFPDLHSELNLSSLELGDSALYFCASSLAGNYGYTFGSGTRLTVV.